The 13 T cell receptor beta chains reported below all come from one sample, sequenced in a study of T cell responses to AZD1222 COVID-19 vaccine. Produced via immunoSEQ multiplex PCR; TCRdb's table is partial and in-frame only. The sample consists of 250,000 to 300,000 clones, 90% to 95% of them appearing once. The sample here was peripheral blood, taken 28 days after the second AZD1222 dose. These receptors were obtained from an adult who received the AZD1222 COVID-19 vaccine.

The CDR3 coding sequence is TGTGCCAGTGGGACAGCTCCTGCGGGCTACACCTTC. It specifies CASGTAPAGYTF. The V call is TRBV10-3, the J call TRBJ1-2; 7 bases align to TRBD1. Trimming cost V 10 bases and J 8 bases; bases outside gene matches: 10. This CDR3 is built from 12 residues. The V gene's germline CDR1 is ENHRY and CDR2 SYGVKD.

The J gene is TRBJ1-1, the V gene TRBV5-4, with D perhaps matching TRBD1 (6 bases). The CDR3 spans 13 residues. The germline V gene has CDR1 SGHNT and CDR2 YYREEE (reference sequence). V shed 0 bases and J shed 6 bases, with 9 bases lying between them. CDR3 DNA sequence: TGTGCCAGCAGCTTGGAGGCAGGGGCTGAAGCTTTCTTT. It yields the protein CASSLEAGAEAFF.

This rearrangement joins TRBV27 to TRBJ2-1; no definite D call. Germline lookup yields CDR1 MNHEY and CDR2 SMNVEV (reference sequence). The CDR3 is made up of 11 amino acids. V lost 6 bases to trimming and J lost 6 bases, with 6 bases between them. CDR3 DNA sequence: TGTGCCAGCAGCCTAAGCAATGAGCAGTTCTTC. It is translated as CASSLSNEQFF.

The chain uses TRBV15 and TRBJ1-5, with 7 positions matching TRBD1. This CDR3 is 15 amino acids long. Germline V CDR1 and CDR2: LNHNV, YYDKDF (reference sequence). With V trimmed by 6 bases and J by 2 bases, 7 bases remained unmatched. In nucleotides, the CDR3 is TGTGCCACCAGGAAAACAGGGGAAGGCAATCAGCCCCAGCATTTT. This sequence encodes CATRKTGEGNQPQHF.

This sequence joins TRBV10-3 and TRBJ1-4; 9 bases line up with TRBD1. This CDR3 region has 18 residues. Germline V gives CDR1 ENHRY, CDR2 SYGVKD. With 5 bases clipped from V and 0 bases from J, the junction kept 10 bases outside the gene matches. CDR3 nucleotides: TGTGCCATCAGTTCCGGGACAGGGAAAAAAACAACTAATGAAAAACTGTTTTTT. This translates into CAISSGTGKKTTNEKLFF.

The chain employs TRBV5-4 and TRBJ1-2, with a tentative D call TRBD1 (5 bases). Germline V CDR1 and CDR2: SGHNT, YYREEE (reference sequence). The length of the CDR3 is 15 residues. The V end lost 1 base, the J end lost 5 bases, and 15 bases lay between the germline ends. CDR3 bases: TGTGCCAGCAGCTTGCCCTCCGGGACGGCTTATGGCTACACCTTC. It is translated as CASSLPSGTAYGYTF. The variable domain in full, completed from reference TRBV5-4 and TRBJ1-2, reads ETGVTQSPTHLIKTRGQQVTLRCSSQSGHNTVSWYQQALGQGPQFIFQYYREEENGRGNFPPRFSGLQFPNYSSELNVNALELDDSALYLCASSLPSGTAYGYTFGSGTRLTVV.

The chain carries TRBV6-5 and TRBJ2-2, with 8 positions matching TRBD1. Unmatched junction bases numbered 8, after V lost 7 bases and J lost 4 bases. The CDR3 length is 15 residues. Germline V gene lookup returns CDR1 MNHEY and CDR2 SVGAGI. CDR3 sequence (DNA): TGTGCCAGCAAACGCGACAGGGGAACCACCGGGGAGCTGTTTTTT. It yields the protein CASKRDRGTTGELFF.

The chain uses TRBV28 and TRBJ1-3; D remains ambiguous. V lost 9 bases, J lost 0 bases, and 6 bases lay in between. Germline V gene data show CDR1 as MDHEN and CDR2 as SYDVKM. The CDR3 spans 12 residues. The chain's CDR3 is CASDPSGNTIYF. CDR3 bases: TGTGCCAGTGATCCCTCTGGAAACACCATATATTTT.

The chain couples TRBV29-1 to TRBJ2-7; a weak D match, TRBD2 (6 bases). V gave up 6 bases and J gave up 0 bases, with 9 bases separating them. From germline, CDR1 is SQVTM and CDR2 ANQGSEA. The CDR3 has 12 residues. The CDR3, as DNA: TGCAGCGTCGGGACTCTCTCCTACGAGCAGTACTTC. Amino acids: CSVGTLSYEQYF.

The genes are TRBV2 and TRBJ2-3; 9 bases fit TRBD2. Germline CDR1 reads SNHLY; CDR2 reads FYNNEI. The CDR3 extends over 14 amino acids. Unmatched junction bases numbered 7, after V lost 6 bases and J lost 6 bases. This chain's CDR3 is CASSGTSPLDTQYF. The CDR3 nucleotides are TGTGCCAGCAGCGGGACTAGCCCTCTTGATACGCAGTATTTT.

The V call is TRBV5-6, the J call TRBJ1-1; 10 positions match TRBD1. The CDR3 totals 17 residues. Trimming removed 3 bases from V and 3 bases from J; junction bases left unmatched: 11. Germline V gene data show CDR1 as SGHDT and CDR2 as YYEEEE. The CDR3 is CASSWGQGRTRYTEAFF. The DNA of the CDR3 is TGTGCCAGCAGCTGGGGACAGGGGCGTACTCGGTACACTGAAGCTTTCTTT.

The rearrangement joins TRBV12-3 or TRBV12-4 to TRBJ1-1; 8 positions match TRBD1. The V segment lost 6 bases and the J segment 8 bases; nucleotides outside the gene matches: 5. There are 12 residues in the CDR3. CDR3 sequence: CASRGTGGEAFF. DNA for the CDR3: TGTGCCAGCAGGGGGACAGGCGGCGAAGCTTTCTTT.

V is TRBV7-9 and J is TRBJ2-5, with D unclear. The V gene's germline CDR1 is SEHNR and CDR2 FQNEAQ (reference sequence). The CDR3 is 13 amino acids. V lost 4 bases and J 6 bases, leaving 12 bases between the germline ends. In nucleotides, the CDR3 is TGTGCCAGCAGCTCCTCAGGTTCGCAGACCCAGTACTTC. It translates to CASSSSGSQTQYF. The full variable domain, completed using reference TRBV7-9 and TRBJ2-5, is DTGVSQNPRHKITKRGQNVTFRCDPISEHNRLYWYRQTLGQGPEFLTYFQNEAQLEKSRLLSDRFSAERPKGSFSTLEIQRTEQGDSAMYLCASSSSGSQTQYFGPGTRLLVL.